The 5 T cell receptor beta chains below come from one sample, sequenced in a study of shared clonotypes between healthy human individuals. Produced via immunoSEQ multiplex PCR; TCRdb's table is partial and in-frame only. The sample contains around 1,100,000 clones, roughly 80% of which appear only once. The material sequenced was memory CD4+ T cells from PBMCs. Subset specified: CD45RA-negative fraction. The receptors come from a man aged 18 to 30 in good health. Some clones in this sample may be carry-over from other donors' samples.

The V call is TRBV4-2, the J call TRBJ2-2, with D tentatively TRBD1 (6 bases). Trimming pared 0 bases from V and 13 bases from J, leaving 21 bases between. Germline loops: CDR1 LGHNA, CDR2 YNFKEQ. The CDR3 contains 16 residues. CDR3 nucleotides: TGTGCCAGCAGCCAAGAGGTACAGGGCCGGTTAAGGGGGCTGTTTTTT. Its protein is CASSQEVQGRLRGLFF.

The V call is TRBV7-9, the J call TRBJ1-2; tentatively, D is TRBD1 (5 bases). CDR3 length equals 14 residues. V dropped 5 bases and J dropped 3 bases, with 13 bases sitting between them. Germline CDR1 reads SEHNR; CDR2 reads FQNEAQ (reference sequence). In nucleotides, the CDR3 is TGTGCCAGCAGCCTCGACAGCACCGACTATGGCTACACCTTC. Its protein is CASSLDSTDYGYTF.

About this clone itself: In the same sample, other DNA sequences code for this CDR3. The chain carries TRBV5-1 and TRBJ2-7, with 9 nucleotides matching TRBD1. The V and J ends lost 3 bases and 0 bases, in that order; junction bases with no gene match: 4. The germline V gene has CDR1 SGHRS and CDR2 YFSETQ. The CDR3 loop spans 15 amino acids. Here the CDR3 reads CASSSDRGFSYEQYF. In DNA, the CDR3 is TGCGCCAGCAGCTCTGACAGGGGGTTCTCCTACGAGCAGTACTTC.

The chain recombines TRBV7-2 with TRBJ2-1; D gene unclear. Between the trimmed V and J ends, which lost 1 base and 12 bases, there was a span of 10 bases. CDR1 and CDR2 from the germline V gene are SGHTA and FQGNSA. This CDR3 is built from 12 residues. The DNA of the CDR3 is TGTGCCAGCAGCTTAGTTCGGCACGCGCAGTTCTTC. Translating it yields CASSLVRHAQFF. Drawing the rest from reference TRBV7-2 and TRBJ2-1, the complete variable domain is GAGVSQSPSNKVTEKGKDVELRCDPISGHTALYWYRQSLGQGLEFLIYFQGNSAPDKSGLPSDRFSAERTGGSVSTLTIQRTQQEDSAVYLCASSLVRHAQFFGPGTRLTVL.

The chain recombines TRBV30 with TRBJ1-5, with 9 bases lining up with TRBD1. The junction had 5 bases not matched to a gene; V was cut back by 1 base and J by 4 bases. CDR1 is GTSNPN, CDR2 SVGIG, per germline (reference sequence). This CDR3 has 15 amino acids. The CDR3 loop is CAWSAGQGWNQPQHF. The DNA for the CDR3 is TGTGCCTGGAGTGCCGGACAGGGGTGGAATCAGCCCCAGCATTTT. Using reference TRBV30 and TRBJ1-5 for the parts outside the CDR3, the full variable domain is SQTIHQWPATLVQPVGSPLSLECTVEGTSNPNLYWYRQAAGRGLQLLFYSVGIGQISSEVPQNLSASRPQDRQFILSSKKLLLSDSGFYLCAWSAGQGWNQPQHFGDGTRLSIL.